One sample yielded the 20 T cell receptor beta chains listed below, sequenced in a study of CD8+ T cells in alopecia areata. As the sequencing template, cDNA was produced by extracting RNA and reverse transcribing it. Produced via immunoSEQ multiplex PCR; TCRdb's table is partial and in-frame only. This table has under 250,000 clones, around 62% appearing once. The input for sequencing was CD4+ T cells sorted from blood, taken at week 0. Receptors originate from a human donor with alopecia areata.

The genes are TRBV6-5 and TRBJ1-1; 7 nucleotides agree with TRBD1. The V gene's germline CDR1 is MNHEY and CDR2 SVGAGI. V lost 4 bases and J lost 6; bases outside the gene matches: 8. The CDR3 is 14 amino acids. CDR3 sequence reads: CASSSPTGIPEAFF. The DNA of the CDR3 is TGTGCCAGCAGTTCCCCGACAGGGATCCCTGAAGCTTTCTTT.

There are a few counts of this clone. The chain recombines TRBV29-1 with TRBJ2-5; the match to TRBD2 covers 10 bases. In germline, CDR1 is SQVTM, CDR2 ANQGSEA. CDR3 length: 14 amino acids. The ends lost 3 bases at V and 4 bases at J; junction bases unmatched: 5. The chain's CDR3 is CSVEASGRGETQYF. DNA for the CDR3: TGCAGCGTTGAGGCTAGCGGGAGAGGAGAGACCCAGTACTTC.

The chain employs TRBV30 and TRBJ2-5; a possible D gene is TRBD2 (6 bases). V was clipped by 5 bases and J by 1 base, with 17 bases between them. This CDR3 contains 15 residues. Per germline, CDR1 GTSNPN and CDR2 SVGIG (reference sequence). CDR3 nucleotides: TGTGCCTGGTCCCGGGACTCTTCCCCCCAAGAGACCCAGTACTTC. Protein sequence: CAWSRDSSPQETQYF.

The V call is TRBV5-1, the J call TRBJ2-7; no firm D call. In germline, CDR1 is SGHRS, CDR2 YFSETQ. The V end lost 1 base, the J end lost 3 bases, and 14 bases lay between the germline ends. The CDR3 runs to 15 residues. CDR3 loop: CASSLTSGANYEQYF. The CDR3 DNA follows: TGCGCCAGCAGCTTGACGTCAGGAGCCAACTACGAGCAGTACTTC.

The gene calls are TRBV7-6 and TRBJ1-4; no reliable D call. This CDR3 has 16 residues. Germline loops: CDR1 SGHVS, CDR2 FNYEAQ. V dropped 5 bases and J dropped 3 bases, with 16 bases sitting between them. CDR3 in DNA: TGTGCCAGCAGCCCAACACCCGCCGCGGCTAATGAAAAACTGTTTTTT. This sequence encodes CASSPTPAAANEKLFF.

The V and J genes are TRBV30 and TRBJ2-1, with TRBD1 identical over 8 bases. Germline assignment: CDR1 GTSNPN and CDR2 SVGIG (reference sequence). V dropped 0 bases and J dropped 3; count of bases not matched to a gene: 1. CDR3 size: 14 residues. The CDR3 DNA sequence: TGTGCCTGGAGTGTAGGACAGGGCTACAATGAGCAGTTCTTC. Residues: CAWSVGQGYNEQFF.

Only a few counts were recorded for this clone. The chain uses TRBV30 and TRBJ2-7; no firm D call. The CDR3 sequence is 13 residues long. Germline-derived CDR1 and CDR2 are GTSNPN and SVGIG (reference sequence). V was shortened by 3 bases and J by 0 bases, with 9 bases between the two germline ends. CDR3 protein: CAWSRSNSYEQYF. CDR3 DNA: TGTGCCTGGAGCCGGTCTAACTCCTACGAGCAGTACTTC. Full variable domain (outside the CDR3, taken from reference TRBV30 and TRBJ2-7): SQTIHQWPATLVQPVGSPLSLECTVEGTSNPNLYWYRQAAGRGLQLLFYSVGIGQISSEVPQNLSASRPQDRQFILSSKKLLLSDSGFYLCAWSRSNSYEQYFGPGTRLTVT.

This clone was seen a few times. This chain links TRBV29-1 with TRBJ1-2; no clear D gene. This CDR3 region has 12 residues. V gave up 7 bases and J gave up 4 bases, with 13 bases separating them. CDR1 and CDR2 from the germline V gene are SQVTM and ANQGSEA. CDR3 sequence: CSGTDGLYGYTF. Written as DNA, the CDR3 is TGCAGCGGCACGGACGGACTCTATGGCTACACCTTC.

The V and J genes are TRBV5-1 and TRBJ2-3, with 7 positions matching TRBD1. Unmatched junction bases numbered 2, after V lost 4 bases and J lost 3 bases. CDR1 and CDR2 from the germline V gene are SGHRS and YFSETQ. CDR3 length: 13 amino acids. The CDR3 is CASSTTGTDTQYF. CDR3 DNA sequence: TGCGCCAGCAGCACGACAGGGACAGATACGCAGTATTTT.

CDR3 loop: CASSLYQTGSNSPLHF. CDR3 DNA sequence: TGTGCCAGCAGTTTATATCAGACAGGTTCGAATTCACCCCTCCACTTT. V and J are TRBV27 and TRBJ1-6; TRBD1 might be the D (6 bases). Germline values: CDR1 MNHEY, CDR2 SMNVEV (reference sequence). The CDR3 contains 16 residues. V lost 1 base, J lost 7 bases, and 14 bases lay in between.

The chain is built from TRBV9 and TRBJ2-1; 10 bases fit TRBD2. CDR1 is SGDLS, CDR2 YYNGEE, per germline. With V trimmed by 3 bases and J by 7 bases, 7 bases remained unmatched. The CDR3 spans 15 residues. The CDR3 nucleotides read TGTGCCAGCAGCGCCACATCAGCGGGAGGGAATGAGCAGTTCTTC. Encoded protein: CASSATSAGGNEQFF.

The sample holds a few counts of this clone. The rearrangement joins TRBV29-1 to TRBJ1-1; possible D gene TRBD1, 5 bases. The V gene's germline CDR1 is SQVTM and CDR2 ANQGSEA. The CDR3 spans 13 residues. V gave up 7 bases and J gave up 0 bases, with 12 bases separating them. Here the CDR3 DNA reads TGCAGCGGGCGTAGGGGCCTGAACACTGAAGCTTTCTTT. Translation gives CSGRRGLNTEAFF.

The chain couples TRBV30 to TRBJ1-2; D ambiguous. The CDR3 runs to 13 residues. In germline, CDR1 is GTSNPN, CDR2 SVGIG (reference sequence). V lost 2 bases to trimming and J lost 0 bases, with 7 bases between them. The CDR3 DNA is TGTGCCTGGAGTAAAGCCTCTAACTATGGCTACACCTTC. Translation: CAWSKASNYGYTF.

The chain employs TRBV7-3 and TRBJ2-3; possibly TRBD1 for D (5 bases). V lost 4 bases and J lost 2, with 10 bases in between. CDR3 size: 14 residues. Per the germline V gene, CDR1 is SGHTA and CDR2 is FQGTGA. CDR3 amino acids: CASSYDRNTDTQYF. The CDR3 DNA sequence: TGTGCCAGCAGCTATGACAGAAACACAGATACGCAGTATTTT.

V usage is TRBV27 and J usage is TRBJ1-1, with 7 nucleotides matching TRBD1. Germline CDR1 reads MNHEY; CDR2 reads SMNVEV (reference sequence). The CDR3 has 13 residues. The ends lost 6 bases at V and 3 bases at J; junction bases unmatched: 4. Here the CDR3 DNA reads TGTGCCAGCAGACGACAGGGACACACTGAAGCTTTCTTT. Protein product: CASRRQGHTEAFF.

V is TRBV5-1 and J is TRBJ1-2; no clear D. The V end was cut by 4 bases, the J end by 8 bases, with 12 bases between. This CDR3 comprises 12 residues. Germline CDR1 and CDR2: SGHRS and YFSETQ. The CDR3 DNA reads TGCGCCAGCAGCCCCGGCCAGGCCGGCTACACCTTC. Encoded protein: CASSPGQAGYTF.

A few counts support this clone. This chain joins TRBV5-1 and TRBJ2-2; 11 bases match TRBD1. Germline V gene data show CDR1 as SGHRS and CDR2 as YFSETQ. Trimming removed 4 bases from V and 6 bases from J; junction bases left unmatched: 5. The CDR3 has 15 amino acids. The CDR3 reads CASSHGQGASGELFF. In DNA form, the CDR3 reads TGCGCCAGCAGCCACGGACAGGGGGCGTCCGGGGAGCTGTTTTTT.

The CDR3 loop is CAWSELPRTGISYEQYF. In nucleotides, the CDR3 is TGTGCCTGGAGCGAGCTTCCACGGACAGGGATATCCTACGAGCAGTACTTC. J is TRBJ2-7 and V is TRBV30; 8 nucleotides align to TRBD1. CDR1 is GTSNPN, CDR2 SVGIG, per germline (reference sequence). Trimming cost V 3 bases and J 1 base; bases outside gene matches: 14. The length of the CDR3 is 17 residues.

The V and J genes are TRBV29-1 and TRBJ1-1; no clear D. The CDR3 is 11 residues long. Germline CDR1 reads SQVTM; CDR2 reads ANQGSEA. Trimming cost V 5 bases and J 4 bases, with 8 bases left between them. The CDR3 sequence: CSVTSGTEAFF. The CDR3 DNA is TGCAGCGTTACCAGTGGCACTGAAGCTTTCTTT.

This clone was seen a few times. The chain has TRBV4-2 and TRBJ2-1; maybe TRBD2 (6 bases). The germline CDR1 and CDR2 sequences are LGHNA and YNFKEQ. This CDR3 comprises 14 residues. V dropped 0 bases and J dropped 6 bases, with 9 bases sitting between them. The CDR3 nucleotides are TGTGCCAGCAGCCAAGAGGGAGGAGTCAATGAGCAGTTCTTC. This gives the protein CASSQEGGVNEQFF.